This T cell receptor beta chain was obtained from a study of blood T cell repertoires in COVID-19. Whole-study context: Sites across the United States, Italy and Spain contributed samples from acute and convalescent COVID-19.

As originally analysed: Amplifying reference gene primers gave estimates of nucleated cell counts. The method was immunoSEQ multiplex PCR; TCRdb's version includes in-frame clones alone and lacks a portion of them. Clone size and the V and J calls come from that table; the DNA yielded D and trimming. Of around 250,000 clones in the sample, around 91% were seen once. In Seattle, patients joined the study during active infection and were tracked longitudinally. This receptor was obtained from a woman between 55 and 75 years old with COVID-19, enrolled during active disease. The sequenced material came from peripheral blood.

The CDR3 nucleotides are TGTGCCAGTAGTACTACAGGGGGCGGGGTGAATAATCAGCCCCAGCATTTT. Translating gives CASSTTGGGVNNQPQHF. The chain combines TRBV19 with TRBJ1-5, with 9 bases aligning to TRBD1. The ends lost 4 bases at V and 4 bases at J; junction bases unmatched: 11. CDR3 length: 17 residues. Germline CDR1 LNHDA, CDR2 SQIVND (reference sequence). The full variable domain, completed using reference TRBV19 and TRBJ1-5, is DGGITQSPKYLFRKEGQNVTLSCEQNLNHDAMYWYRQDPGQGLRLIYYSQIVNDFQKGDIAEGYSVSREKKESFPLTVTSAQKNPTAFYLCASSTTGGGVNNQPQHFGDGTRLSIL.